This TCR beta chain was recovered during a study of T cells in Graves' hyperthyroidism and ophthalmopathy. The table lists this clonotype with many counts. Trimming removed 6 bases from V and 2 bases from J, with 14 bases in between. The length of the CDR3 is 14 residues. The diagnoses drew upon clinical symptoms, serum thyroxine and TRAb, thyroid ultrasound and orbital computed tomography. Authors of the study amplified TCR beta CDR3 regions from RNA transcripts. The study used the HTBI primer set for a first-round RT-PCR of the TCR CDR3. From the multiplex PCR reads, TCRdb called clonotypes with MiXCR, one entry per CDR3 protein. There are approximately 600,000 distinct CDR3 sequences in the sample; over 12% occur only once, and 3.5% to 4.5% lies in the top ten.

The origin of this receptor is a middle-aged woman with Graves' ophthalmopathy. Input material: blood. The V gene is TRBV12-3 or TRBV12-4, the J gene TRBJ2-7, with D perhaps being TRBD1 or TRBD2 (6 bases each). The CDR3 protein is CASRGGGTPYEQYF. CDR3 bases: TGTGCCAGCAGGGGGGGCGGGACGCCCTACGAGCAGTACTTC.